This T cell receptor (beta chain) came from a study of T cell responses to AZD1222 COVID-19 vaccine. Study-wide results and caveats: Baseline seropositives among AZD1222 recipients totaled only five or six. Across the whole spike, CD4 TCRs peaked at regions 160-218 and 743-854.

Germline V gene sequence: CDR1 SQVTM, CDR2 ANQGSEA. The length of the CDR3 is 13 residues. Trimming cost V 7 bases and J 7 bases, with 14 bases left between them. About this clone: As yet, its antigen is unknown.

Assay: immunoSEQ multiplex PCR; the TCRdb copy retains only in-frame clones and omits some. The sample has roughly 100,000 clones, approximately 90% seen once. The receptor comes from an adult in good health. The source material was peripheral blood, sampled on day 0 of AZD1222 vaccination. V and J are TRBV29-1 and TRBJ1-6; D is uncertain. Here the CDR3 reads CSALDGLNSPLHF. In DNA form, the CDR3 reads TGCAGCGCCCTCGACGGACTGAATTCACCCCTCCACTTT. The variable domain in full, with the rest retrieved from reference TRBV29-1 and TRBJ1-6, is SAVISQKPSRDICQRGTSLTIQCQVDSQVTMMFWYRQQPGQSLTLIATANQGSEATYESGFVIDKFPISRPNLTFSTLTVSNMSPEDSSIYLCSALDGLNSPLHFGNGTRLTVT.